The rows below give T cell receptor beta chains drawn from one sample of a study of blood T cell repertoires in COVID-19. Clones were sequenced by immunoSEQ multiplex PCR, and TCRdb holds only the in-frame ones, with some missing. The repertoire holds over 100,000 clones, with approximately 80% as singletons. Sequencing input: peripheral blood. These receptor sequences come from a woman of 80 years or more with acute or convalescent COVID-19. CDR3s include the opening cysteine and the closing phenylalanine or tryptophan. Each record gives: CDR3 DNA, CDR3 protein, D gene, clone size, V gene, J gene. A D gene is named only where the DNA matches it firmly. Clone size appears in some rows only: once, few, many, or a class for an expanded clone.

TGTGCCAGCTCACCCCAGGGAGATACGCAGTATTTT	CASSPQGDTQYF	.	.	TRBV18	TRBJ2-3
TGTGCCATCAGTGGGACGGGAGAAGGGTCCTACGAGCAGTACTTC	CAISGTGEGSYEQYF	.	.	TRBV10-3	TRBJ2-7
TGTGCCAGCAGCGCGGACACCAACACAGATACGCAGTATTTT	CASSADTNTDTQYF	.	.	TRBV7-2	TRBJ2-3
TGTGCCAGCAGCCTCGGACTAGCGGGAGGCGTACAAGAGACCCAGTACTTC	CASSLGLAGGVQETQYF	TRBD2	once	TRBV5-4	TRBJ2-5
TGTGCCAGCAGTAGCACAGGAACCGGGGAGCTGTTTTTT	CASSSTGTGELFF	.	.	TRBV6-5	TRBJ2-2
TGTGCCAGCAGCTCCACGACAGGGCGAAATTCACCCCTCCACTTT	CASSSTTGRNSPLHF	TRBD1	.	TRBV11-2	TRBJ1-6
TGTGCCAGCAGCTCGCAGGGGGTTTACGAGCAGTACTTC	CASSSQGVYEQYF	TRBD1	.	TRBV11-2	TRBJ2-7
TGTGCCAGCAGTTCCCCAGGGCCGGATGAGCAGTTCTTC	CASSSPGPDEQFF	.	once	TRBV12-3/TRBV12-4	TRBJ2-1
TGTGCCAGCAGCCCCGGACAACCCATACGCGAGGAGCAGTACTTC	CASSPGQPIREEQYF	.	.	TRBV27	TRBJ2-7
TGTGCCACCAGTCCTGGGACACTTTATAATTCACCCCTCCACTTT	CATSPGTLYNSPLHF	.	.	TRBV2	TRBJ1-6
TGTGCCAGCAGCTCAACGGGGGGACCAACCGGGGAGCTGTTTTTT	CASSSTGGPTGELFF	TRBD2	few	TRBV7-7	TRBJ2-2
TGTGCCACCAGTGATTTGTCGGGGGGGGAATTGTGGTGGAACACTGAAGCTTTCTTT	CATSDLSGGELWWNTEAFF	.	.	TRBV24-1	TRBJ1-1
TGTGCCAGTAGTATAGATCGTTCGCAGGGCGGCTACACCTTC	CASSIDRSQGGYTF	.	.	TRBV19	TRBJ1-2
TGTGCCAGCTTAGCAGGGGGAAGCAATCAGCCCCAGCATTTT	CASLAGGSNQPQHF	TRBD1	.	TRBV19	TRBJ1-5
TGTGCCAGCAGCGCGGCCGGGACAGAGAACACTGAAGCTTTCTTT	CASSAAGTENTEAFF	TRBD1	.	TRBV6-5	TRBJ1-1
TGTGCCACCAGTGGACTAGCGGGAATGGGGGATACGCAGTATTTT	CATSGLAGMGDTQYF	TRBD2	few	TRBV24-1	TRBJ2-3
TGCGCCAGCAGCTGGAGCGGGGGGAACACAGATACGCAGTATTTT	CASSWSGGNTDTQYF	TRBD2	.	TRBV5-1	TRBJ2-3
TGTGCCAGTAGTCAACGGACTAGCGGGAGTTATTTGTTCTTC	CASSQRTSGSYLFF	TRBD2	.	TRBV19	TRBJ2-1
TGCGCCAGCAGCCCGGAGGCGGCGCCGAACACTGAAGCTTTCTTT	CASSPEAAPNTEAFF	.	.	TRBV5-1	TRBJ1-1
TGTGCCAGCAGCCACCATGCAACTAATGAAAAACTGTTTTTT	CASSHHATNEKLFF	.	few	TRBV3-1/TRBV3-2	TRBJ1-4
TGCGCCAGCAGCCTGCGACAGGGGGCGGACACCGGGGAGCTGTTTTTT	CASSLRQGADTGELFF	TRBD1	.	TRBV4-1	TRBJ2-2
TGTGCCAGCAGCCGAGACAGGGGGCGCATTGAGCGAGTGCAGTACTTC	CASSRDRGRIERVQYF	TRBD1	.	TRBV2	TRBJ2-7
TGCGCCAGCAGCCCCCGGACAGGGGGTCGGTACGAGCAGTACTTC	CASSPRTGGRYEQYF	TRBD1	.	TRBV5-1	TRBJ2-7
TGTGCCAGCAGTGAAAACAGGGCTGGGGCCAACGTCCTGACTTTC	CASSENRAGANVLTF	.	.	TRBV2	TRBJ2-6
TGTGCCAGCAGTCCCCGGGATGAGCAGTTCTTC	CASSPRDEQFF	.	.	TRBV25-1	TRBJ2-1
TGTGCCACCAGCAGAGATATTATAGCCTCCCGAAGCAATCAGCCCCAGCATTTT	CATSRDIIASRSNQPQHF	.	.	TRBV15	TRBJ1-5
TGCGCCAGCAGCTACGGGACAACACAAGAGACCCAGTACTTC	CASSYGTTQETQYF	.	.	TRBV5-1	TRBJ2-5
TGTGCCTGGAGTAGCACGTATGGCTACACCTTC	CAWSSTYGYTF	.	once	TRBV30	TRBJ1-2
TGTGCCAGTAGTATAAACCGGGGCAATGAGCAGTTCTTC	CASSINRGNEQFF	.	.	TRBV19	TRBJ2-1
TGTGCCAGCAGCGTGGGGACAGGGGCGGGAGAGACCCAGTACTTC	CASSVGTGAGETQYF	TRBD1	.	TRBV9	TRBJ2-5
TGTGCCAGCAGTCCCAGATCAACTAACACAGATACGCAGTATTTT	CASSPRSTNTDTQYF	.	.	TRBV6-2/TRBV6-3	TRBJ2-3
TGTGCCAGCAGTGAACCCGGACAGGGGGGAGGCTACACCTTC	CASSEPGQGGGYTF	TRBD1	.	TRBV2	TRBJ1-2
TGTGCCAGCAGCCCGGAGGGGAGCTCCTACAATGAGCAGTTCTTC	CASSPEGSSYNEQFF	.	.	TRBV3-1/TRBV3-2	TRBJ2-1
TGTGCCAGCAGTTGGGGGGACAATCAGCCCCAGCATTTT	CASSWGDNQPQHF	.	.	TRBV6-5	TRBJ1-5
TGTGCCAGCAGTTTTAATGTTCAGCCCCAGCATTTT	CASSFNVQPQHF	.	once	TRBV12-3/TRBV12-4	TRBJ1-5
TGTGCCAGCAGCACCCGGACTAGCGGGAGTGTTAATGAGCAGTTCTTC	CASSTRTSGSVNEQFF	TRBD2	.	TRBV11-3	TRBJ2-1
TGTGCCAGCAGTTCAGACAGGCGGAGCGGGGAGCTGTTTTTT	CASSSDRRSGELFF	.	.	TRBV5-6	TRBJ2-2
TGTGCCAGCAGCTTACGGACAGGGGTACCTGAAGCTTTCTTT	CASSLRTGVPEAFF	TRBD1	.	TRBV13	TRBJ1-1
TGTGCCAGCAGCCGAACTGGGACAGGGACTGGAAACACCATATATTTT	CASSRTGTGTGNTIYF	TRBD1	few	TRBV14	TRBJ1-3
TGTGCCATCAGAGAGTTCGGGGACACAGATACGCAGTATTTT	CAIREFGDTDTQYF	.	.	TRBV10-3	TRBJ2-3
TGTGCCAGCAGTCGCGGGAGGGTCGAGCAGCCCCAGCATTTT	CASSRGRVEQPQHF	.	few	TRBV6-5	TRBJ1-5
TGTGCCAGCAGCTTGGGACAGGTCAGCACCGGGGAGCTGTTTTTT	CASSLGQVSTGELFF	TRBD1	.	TRBV7-9	TRBJ2-2
TGCAGCGTCCTGACTAATGCAGGTAGCACTGAAGCTTTCTTT	CSVLTNAGSTEAFF	.	.	TRBV29-1	TRBJ1-1
TGTGCCATCAGGGACAACTCCTACGAGCAGTACTTC	CAIRDNSYEQYF	.	.	TRBV10-3	TRBJ2-7
TGCACCAGCATAACCGGGACAGGGGGCACGGTTACGGGCAATCAGCCCCAGCATTTT	CTSITGTGGTVTGNQPQHF	.	many	TRBV1	TRBJ1-5
TGTGCCAGTAGTTTAAACCCGTCGGGACAGGCTTTTTTC	CASSLNPSGQAFF	TRBD1	.	TRBV19	TRBJ2-7
TGTGCCAGCAGCCCCTCCAGGGGGGAAAATTCACCCCTCCACTTT	CASSPSRGENSPLHF	TRBD1	.	TRBV5-4	TRBJ1-6
TGTGCCAGCAGCCTCGGTGGGGGGGGTTACGAGCAGTACTTC	CASSLGGGGYEQYF	TRBD2	.	TRBV3-1/TRBV3-2	TRBJ2-7